This paragraph covers one T cell receptor beta chain sequence. Antigen unknown. This sample was included in a study of T-cell memory formation after mild COVID-19. Points from the study as a whole: Among contracting clones, CD4+ were mainly CM/EM and CD8+ enriched in EMRA.

TCRdb re-called the 5' RACE reads with MiXCR, one entry per CDR3 protein. Counted here are roughly 47,000 distinct CDR3 sequences, about 7.3% occurring once; the ten biggest clones make up roughly 1.5%. V shed 5 bases, J shed 8 bases, and the junction held 6 bases outside the gene matches. Germline V gene lookup returns CDR1 MNHEY and CDR2 SVGEGT. The CDR3 runs to 14 residues. The sequence derives from a man aged 18 to 29 who had mild COVID-19 (a few samples of this study predate the infection). Cell type and time point are not known. This chain joins TRBV6-2 or TRBV6-3 and TRBJ2-4; 10 bases are shared with TRBD1. Source material: PBMCs or a T cell subset sorted from them (not recorded which). As DNA, the CDR3 is TGTGCCAGCAGTACGACAGGGGGCGAGGACATTCAGTACTTC. Its protein is CASSTTGGEDIQYF.